The rows below give T cell receptor beta chains drawn from one sample of a study of spatial heterogeneity in lung cancer. Via MiXCR, TCRdb re-called the 5' RACE reads, giving one row per CDR3 protein. The sample lists 20,000 to 25,000 distinct CDR3 sequences, approximately 4.3% occurring once. The specimen comprised lung tumor tissue, sampled at surgery. The receptors originated from a male donor with early-stage non-small cell lung cancer. The CDR3 runs from the conserved cysteine through the conserved F or W. Fields, in order: V gene, CDR3 length, J gene, CDR3 protein.

TRBV7-7	13	TRBJ2-7	CASSFDRGYEQYF
TRBV19	14	TRBJ2-7	CASSSLGRTYEQYF
TRBV30	15	TRBJ2-7	CAWSVFGGGRYEQYF
TRBV2	13	TRBJ2-5	CASSLQGSETQYF
TRBV2	11	TRBJ1-2	CASSWTYGYTF
TRBV24-1	13	TRBJ1-2	CATSRGETYGYTF
TRBV20-1	15	TRBJ2-7	CSARGQAGLTYEQYF
TRBV9	15	TRBJ2-5	CASSAGLAGQETQYF
TRBV7-9	16	TRBJ2-2	CASSSLRTANTGELFF
TRBV19	15	TRBJ2-3	CASSILAGRTDTQYF
TRBV7-9	14	TRBJ1-2	CASSPSSDSRGYTF
TRBV27	14	TRBJ2-7	CASNRRGLTYEQYF
TRBV4-2	17	TRBJ2-2	CASSQDLGFGGTGELFF
TRBV9	11	TRBJ2-1	CASGAYNEQFF
TRBV19	14	TRBJ1-2	CASSIGQINYGYTF
TRBV6-2/TRBV6-3	10	TRBJ2-7	CASGYYEQYF
TRBV28	12	TRBJ1-5	CASSAADQPQHF
TRBV7-6	15	TRBJ2-5	CASSLEGSAGETQYF
TRBV7-2	13	TRBJ2-7	CASSPNRAGEQYF
TRBV28	18	TRBJ2-1	CASSLIGTSGTPRGEQFF
TRBV9	14	TRBJ2-7	CASSRKMAESEQYF
TRBV7-3	13	TRBJ2-4	CASSSSAGRLQYF
TRBV27	13	TRBJ2-7	CASSPRIYYEQYF
TRBV28	15	TRBJ1-3	CASRSAQGRWNTIYF
TRBV6-2/TRBV6-3	15	TRBJ2-7	CASSSPGLADTTQYF
TRBV5-1	17	TRBJ2-3	CASRTSGQPSIRDTQYF
TRBV2	16	TRBJ2-3	CASSQTLGLAGDTQYF
TRBV12-3/TRBV12-4	13	TRBJ2-5	CASSTGQGWTQYF
TRBV14	14	TRBJ2-1	CASSHLREFGEQFF
TRBV7-6	14	TRBJ1-5	CASSQGAGEQPQHF
TRBV2	15	TRBJ2-4	CASSVKGSRMESQYF
TRBV7-3	13	TRBJ2-3	CASSTGGPDTQYF
TRBV7-3	15	TRBJ2-1	CASSFLGALGNEQFF
TRBV30	12	TRBJ1-5	CAWGQGNQPQHF
TRBV7-2	17	TRBJ2-2	CASSPRGTGGRTGELFF
TRBV6-6	13	TRBJ1-2	CASVQPGTAAYTF